This T cell receptor beta chain was found in a study of T-cell memory formation after mild COVID-19. Study information: Clusters of TCRs were largely donor specific.

This CDR3 comprises 15 residues. The V and J ends lost 0 bases and 1 base respectively, with 8 bases between them. Germline V gene sequence: CDR1 SGHNT, CDR2 YYREEE (reference sequence). The 5'RACE method, run with constant-segment primers, produced TCR alpha and TCR beta cDNA libraries (carrying sample barcodes and UMIs). Via MiXCR, TCRdb re-called the 5' RACE reads, giving one row per CDR3 protein. This table holds about 410,000 distinct CDR3 sequences, 20% to 25% found once. This clonotype appeared a few times. No antigen is known for it. Findings and caveats of the study: Nothing confirmed that second-wave clones peaking on day 37 were specific for SARS-CoV-2. Among clones contracting day 15 to 85, CD4/CD8 was balanced, whereas later expanders leaned CD4+.

The rearrangement uses TRBV5-4 and TRBJ1-5, with no clear D. The receptor's source is an adult woman who had mild COVID-19 (a few samples of this study predate the infection). Cell type and time point are not known. The sequenced material came from PBMCs or a T cell subset sorted from them (not recorded which). The CDR3 DNA reads as TGTGCCAGCAGCTTGGGGCAGGACAGCAATCAGCCCCAGCATTTT. Its translation is CASSLGQDSNQPQHF.